Listed here are 10 T cell receptor beta chains from one sample, sequenced in a study. TCRdb reanalysed the RT-PCR reads using MiXCR and keeps one entry per CDR3 protein. The profile covers approximately 720,000 distinct CDR3 sequences, with around 14% appearing a single time and about 3.6% taken by the ten largest. The specimen sequenced was memory CD4+ T cells from blood. Receptors originate from a female donor in good health, serving as a healthy control.

This clonotype came up a few times. This chain joins TRBV7-3 and TRBJ2-2; D is ambiguous. Looked up from germline, CDR1 is SGHTA and CDR2 is FQGTGA. This CDR3 has 12 amino acids. V was pared by 5 bases and J by 7 bases, with 8 bases between. The CDR3 region has the DNA TGTGCCAGCAGCCCCCCGGGCGGGGAGCTGTTTTTT. Its protein product is CASSPPGGELFF.

This clonotype was seen a handful of times. The junction departs from germline at one end; a sequencing error may be responsible. The genes are TRBV5-4 and TRBJ2-7, with 9 bases that match TRBD1. From germline, CDR1 is SGHNT and CDR2 YYREEE (reference sequence). The CDR3 is 11 amino acids. CDR3 residues: CASSLWDRVEF. For the CDR3, the DNA is TGTGCCAGCAGCCTCTGGGACAGGGTGGAATTC.

This clonotype was recorded many times. This chain links TRBV11-2 with TRBJ2-2, with D perhaps matching TRBD1 (8 bases). Per the germline V gene, CDR1 is SGHAT and CDR2 is FQNNGV. V dropped 4 bases and J dropped 6 bases, with 15 bases sitting between them. The CDR3 has 15 residues. The CDR3 reads CASSSQGGAAGELFF. The CDR3 DNA reads TGTGCCAGCAGCTCACAGGGGGGGGCCGCCGGGGAGCTGTTTTTT. The complete variable domain, with remaining parts taken from reference TRBV11-2 and TRBJ2-2, reads EAGVAQSPRYKIIEKRQSVAFWCNPISGHATLYWYQQILGQGPKLLIQFQNNGVVDDSQLPKDRFSAERLKGVDSTLKIQPAKLEDSAVYLCASSSQGGAAGELFFGEGSRLTVL.

There are many counts of this clonotype. The rearrangement joins TRBV12-3 or TRBV12-4 to TRBJ2-1; D might be TRBD1 (7 bases). The CDR3 has 13 amino acids. V lost 6 bases and J 4 bases, leaving 10 bases between the germline ends. Written as DNA, the CDR3 is TGTGCCAGCAGCTCAGGGGGGTACAATGAGCAGTTCTTC. This encodes CASSSGGYNEQFF.

In its sample, this clonotype was seen many times. The rearrangement links TRBV29-1 to TRBJ1-1; 8 nucleotides agree with TRBD1. J lost 0 bases, V lost 6 bases, and 3 bases had no gene match. From germline, CDR1 is SQVTM and CDR2 ANQGSEA. CDR3 length: 13 amino acids. CDR3 protein: CSVWTGLNTEAFF. The CDR3 DNA is TGCAGCGTATGGACAGGGCTGAACACTGAAGCTTTCTTT.

The chain has TRBV20-1 and TRBJ2-5; the match to TRBD2 covers 7 bases. With V trimmed by 5 bases and J by 4 bases, 13 bases remained unmatched. CDR1 DFQATT and CDR2 SNEGSKA come from the germline V gene (reference sequence). This CDR3 has 15 amino acids. The CDR3 protein is CSALGLRGSRETQYF. As DNA, the CDR3 is TGCAGTGCTCTGGGACTGCGGGGGAGCCGAGAGACCCAGTACTTC.

This rearrangement joins TRBV11-1 to TRBJ2-1; TRBD1 matches 7 bases. Germline V lookup: CDR1 SGHAT, CDR2 FQDESV (reference sequence). Losses at the gene ends were 5 bases for V and 14 bases for J; bases not matched to a gene: 12. CDR3 length: 13 amino acids. The CDR3 sequence: CASSHQPDREKFF. In nucleotides, the CDR3 is TGTGCCAGCAGCCATCAGCCCGACAGGGAGAAGTTCTTC.

The sample holds many counts of this clonotype. CDR3 DNA: TGTGCCAGCAGCTCACAGGGCTATTACATGGTTCGCTATGGCTACACCTTC. Residues: CASSSQGYYMVRYGYTF. This chain uses TRBV5-6 with TRBJ1-2; tentative D call: TRBD1 (6 bases). The CDR3 totals 17 residues. CDR1 and CDR2 from the germline V gene are SGHDT and YYEEEE. V was trimmed by 3 bases and J by 4 bases, leaving 22 bases between them. Drawing the rest from reference TRBV5-6 and TRBJ1-2, the complete variable domain is DAGVTQSPTHLIKTRGQQVTLRCSPKSGHDTVSWYQQALGQGPQFIFQYYEEEERQRGNFPDRFSGHQFPNYSSELNVNALLLGDSALYLCASSSQGYYMVRYGYTFGSGTRLTVV.

The rearrangement links TRBV28 to TRBJ2-7; a weak D match, TRBD2 (5 bases). This CDR3 has 13 amino acids. V lost 6 bases, J lost 2 bases, and 11 bases lay in between. In germline, CDR1 is MDHEN, CDR2 SYDVKM. CDR3 coding DNA: TGTGCCAGCAGGAGAGGGCAAACCTACGAGCAGTACTTC. The encoded protein is CASRRGQTYEQYF.

This clonotype was recorded at least ten times. The V call is TRBV20-1, the J call TRBJ2-1; 13 bases map to TRBD2. Unmatched junction bases numbered 9, after V lost 4 bases and J lost 6 bases. The germline V gene has CDR1 DFQATT and CDR2 SNEGSKA (reference sequence). This CDR3 has 16 amino acids. The CDR3 coding sequence is TGCAGTGCTACCGGGACTAGCGGGAAGCCCTTCAATGAGCAGTTCTTC. Translated: CSATGTSGKPFNEQFF.